Following are 15 T cell receptor beta chains from one sample sequenced in a study of beta chain features in type 1 diabetes. Study findings and constraints: Among patients with Type 1 diabetes, TCRB CDR3s were moderately but significantly shorter in every one of the four CD4+ subsets.

Expressed TCRB transcripts were sequenced, since all the RNA that had been isolated was reverse transcribed. Repertoires were generated with immunoSEQ multiplex PCR, while TCRdb's copy carries only in-frame clones and drops some. The data contain hundreds of thousands of clones, more than 12% of them singletons. These TCRs are of unknown antigen specificity. The sample comprised naive CD4+ T cells from blood. The receptor source for this set is a man aged 18-30 years with type 1 diabetes.

This chain connects TRBV7-2 to TRBJ2-2; TRBD1 matches 9 bases. CDR1 is SGHTA and CDR2 is FQGNSA in the germline V gene. The V gene end was trimmed by 4 bases and the J gene end by 4 bases; junction bases not matched to a gene: 4. The CDR3 consists of 15 residues. CDR3: CASSSTGGGTGELFF. CDR3 nucleotide sequence: TGTGCCAGCAGCTCTACAGGGGGCGGCACCGGGGAGCTGTTTTTT.

The chain is built from TRBV5-4 and TRBJ2-3, with 12 bases identical to TRBD2. Germline trimming cut 6 bases from V and 3 bases from J; bases unmatched to any gene: 11. CDR1 is SGHNT, CDR2 YYREEE, per germline (reference sequence). The CDR3 is 17 amino acids. The CDR3 DNA sequence: TGTGCCAGCACCCGGAGACTAGCGGGGGTCGGGACAGATACGCAGTATTTT. This codes for CASTRRLAGVGTDTQYF.

The rearrangement joins TRBV11-1 to TRBJ2-2, with a weak D call TRBD1 (5 bases). Germline V gives CDR1 SGHAT, CDR2 FQDESV (reference sequence). The CDR3 totals 15 residues. The V and J ends lost 7 bases and 1 base respectively, with 13 bases between them. The CDR3 reads CASNPRGVNTGELFF. The DNA of the CDR3 is TGTGCCAGCAATCCTAGGGGCGTGAACACCGGGGAGCTGTTTTTT.

This clone was recorded a few times. The chain employs TRBV4-3 and TRBJ1-6, with D perhaps matching TRBD1 (5 bases). The length of the CDR3 is 13 residues. Germline lookup yields CDR1 LGHNA and CDR2 YSLEER. Between the trimmed V and J ends, which lost 2 bases and 8 bases, there was a span of 7 bases. The DNA of the CDR3 is TGCGCCAGCAGCCAATTGACAGATTCACCCCTCCACTTT. Its protein is CASSQLTDSPLHF.

The V call is TRBV7-9, the J call TRBJ2-3; possibly TRBD1 or TRBD2 for D (5 bases each). Germline CDR1 is SEHNR and CDR2 is FQNEAQ (reference sequence). CDR3 length: 12 residues. V lost 6 bases and J 6 bases, leaving 10 bases between the germline ends. The CDR3 here is CASRREGDTQYF. As DNA, the CDR3 is TGTGCCAGCAGGAGAGAGGGGGATACGCAGTATTTT.

A few counts support this clone. V usage is TRBV7-8 and J usage is TRBJ2-2; 7 bases are shared with TRBD1. V lost 0 bases to trimming and J lost 2 bases; unmatched junction nucleotides: 6. The CDR3 has 17 amino acids. CDR1 and CDR2 from the germline V gene are SGHVS and FQNEAQ. The CDR3 coding sequence is TGTGCCAGCAGCTTAGCGTCGGGGACAGCAAACACCGGGGAGCTGTTTTTT. Translating gives CASSLASGTANTGELFF.

A few counts support this clone. The chain has TRBV6-5 and TRBJ2-5; D may be TRBD2 (5 bases). Trimming cost V 5 bases and J 2 bases, with 9 bases left between them. The CDR3 extends over 13 amino acids. From germline, CDR1 is MNHEY and CDR2 SVGAGI. The CDR3, as DNA: TGTGCCAGCAGTATGGGGAGACAAGAGACCCAGTACTTC. Protein: CASSMGRQETQYF.

This clone occurred a few times. The CDR3 sequence is CASSLSLAGANVLTF. CDR3 DNA sequence: TGCGCCAGCAGCTTGTCCCTTGCTGGGGCCAACGTCCTGACTTTC. The V and J genes are TRBV5-1 and TRBJ2-6, with D unresolved. Per the germline V gene, CDR1 is SGHRS and CDR2 is YFSETQ. V lost 1 base and J lost 2, with 7 bases in between. CDR3 length: 15 amino acids.

This clone was detected a few times. V and J are TRBV7-9 and TRBJ1-1; possible D gene TRBD1, 6 bases. This CDR3 has 14 amino acids. CDR1 SEHNR and CDR2 FQNEAQ come from the germline V gene (reference sequence). Trimming cost V 3 bases and J 1 base, with 9 bases left between them. The CDR3: CASSFGQSNTEAFF. CDR3 in DNA: TGTGCCAGCAGCTTCGGACAGTCGAACACTGAAGCTTTCTTT.

This chain connects TRBV30 to TRBJ1-1; 8 nucleotides align to TRBD1. The V gene end was trimmed by 2 bases and the J gene end by 2 bases; junction bases not matched to a gene: 10. CDR1 GTSNPN and CDR2 SVGIG come from the germline V gene (reference sequence). This CDR3 contains 16 residues. The CDR3 DNA is TGTGCCTGGAGTCTGGGGCCAGGGGGCATCAACACTGAAGCTTTCTTT. Residues: CAWSLGPGGINTEAFF.

The gene calls are TRBV4-1 and TRBJ1-2, with 7 bases matching TRBD1. Germline assignment: CDR1 MGHRA and CDR2 YSYEKL. J was trimmed by 0 bases and V by 1 base; bases with no gene match: 8. This CDR3 is built from 17 residues. In nucleotides, the CDR3 is TGCGCCAGCAGCCAAGGGAACAGGGGACACCCTAACTATGGCTACACCTTC. The encoded protein is CASSQGNRGHPNYGYTF.

J is TRBJ2-3 and V is TRBV29-1, with TRBD2 matching over 7 bases. CDR3 length: 13 amino acids. Trimming removed 7 bases from V and 4 bases from J; junction bases left unmatched: 8. Germline V CDR1 and CDR2: SQVTM, ANQGSEA. DNA of the CDR3: TGCAGCGCTGGGGGGGTGCCCGCAGATACGCAGTATTTT. Amino acid sequence: CSAGGVPADTQYF.

This clone was counted only a few times. The rearrangement joins TRBV9 to TRBJ2-7; a possible D gene is TRBD1 (5 bases). CDR1 is SGDLS, CDR2 YYNGEE, per germline. The CDR3 runs to 13 residues. V was clipped by 0 bases and J by 6 bases, with 10 bases between them. The CDR3 DNA reads TGTGCCAGCAGCGTAGATAGTGGGGCCGAGCAGTACTTC. Protein product: CASSVDSGAEQYF.

The table lists this clone with a few counts. The chain links TRBV5-6 to TRBJ2-5, with D possibly being TRBD2 (5 bases). V was clipped by 5 bases and J by 4 bases, with 6 bases between them. The CDR3 is made up of 11 amino acids. From germline, CDR1 is SGHDT and CDR2 YYEEEE. The CDR3 is CASSRGETQYF. DNA for the CDR3: TGTGCCAGCAGTCGGGGAGAGACCCAGTACTTC.

This sequence joins TRBV9 and TRBJ2-1; 8 nucleotides align to TRBD1. The CDR3 spans 16 residues. Per the germline V gene, CDR1 is SGDLS and CDR2 is YYNGEE. J gave up 1 base and V 3 bases, and 6 bases lay outside the gene matches. CDR3 sequence (DNA): TGTGCCAGCAGCGCCCGGGACAGGTTATCCTACAATGAGCAGTTCTTC. Translation gives CASSARDRLSYNEQFF.